The present entry profiles one T cell receptor (beta chain) with its context. Its target is unknown. The V end was cut by 3 bases, the J end by 9 bases, with 16 bases between. Per germline, CDR1 DFQATT and CDR2 SNEGSKA (reference sequence). The CDR3 runs to 13 residues. A second PCR, run for roughly 7 to 12 cycles, used a sample-barcoded 5' primer plus a J-beta primer mix. Researchers report that a template-switch adaptor with 12 random nucleotides tagged each cDNA molecule. TCRdb called the 5' RACE reads again in MiXCR, with one record for every CDR3 protein. Of some 1.1 million distinct CDR3 sequences listed, under 40% were seen once; the top ten hold around 13%. The sample is drawn from a study of blood T cells in healthy people across ages. Findings and caveats of the study: Long-lived and aged donors differed, with more naive CD4+ cells and higher diversity in the long-lived.

The rearrangement uses TRBV20-1 and TRBJ2-3; tentatively, D is TRBD2 (5 bases). The receptor's source is a man younger than 35 in good health. The specimen was blood. As DNA, the CDR3 is TGCAGTGCTAGCCACGGACTGGATGGGACGCAGTATTTT. Its protein product is CSASHGLDGTQYF.